Only a few counts were recorded for the clone carrying this T cell receptor beta chain. What it recognizes is unknown. CDR1 and CDR2 from the germline V gene are SNHLY and FYNNEI. The CDR3 is 14 amino acids. The junction had 4 bases not matched to a gene; V was cut back by 4 bases and J by 1 base. Patients newly diagnosed with hyperthyroidism, under 2 months' duration, were aged 18 to 65, the study reports. The data originate from a study of Graves' ophthalmopathy and Graves' hyperthyroidism. Study-level points and caveats: It was with about 68% sensitivity and roughly 75% specificity that the model predicted ophthalmopathy progression. Ophthalmopathy was separated from stable hyperthyroidism by a 13-signature model with 87.88% sensitivity and roughly 84% specificity. Thyroid clonotypes that were expanded above 0.001 frequency mostly also appeared in blood.

As the template, RNA transcripts were used to amplify TCR beta CDR3 regions. First-round RT-PCR used HTBI primers; second-round multiplex PCR followed. A single record per CDR3 protein comes from TCRdb applying MiXCR to the multiplex PCR reads. The sample contains roughly 1.1 million distinct CDR3 sequences, 35% to 40% of which appear only once. The chain couples TRBV2 to TRBJ2-7; TRBD1 agrees at 7 bases. Sequenced material: peripheral blood or thyroid tissue (not recorded which). This sequence was found in an adult man with Graves' hyperthyroidism. The CDR3 nucleotides read TGTGCCAGCAGTGGGGACAGCCGGTCCTACGAGCAGTACTTC. As protein: CASSGDSRSYEQYF.